This TCR beta chain was sequenced in a study of T cell changes during pregnancy in multiple sclerosis. The CDR3 sequence is 17 residues long. V lost 7 bases to trimming and J lost 0 bases, with 18 bases between them. Germline V lookup: CDR1 SNHLY, CDR2 FYNNEI. Sequencing was performed with immunoSEQ multiplex PCR; in TCRdb, only in-frame clones are kept and a portion is missing. The sample gives about 55,000 clones, approximately 94% of which show up once; around 3.5% is in the top ten. The TCR was taken from a female donor with multiple sclerosis, enrolled in a pregnancy study. The source was CD8+ T cells from peripheral blood mononuclear cells, collected in the third trimester of pregnancy. The chain couples TRBV2 to TRBJ1-4, with D tentatively TRBD1 (6 bases). The CDR3 DNA reads TGTGCCAGCATTTGGGACAAGGGGAGCCCAACTAATGAAAAACTGTTTTTT. This gives the protein CASIWDKGSPTNEKLFF.